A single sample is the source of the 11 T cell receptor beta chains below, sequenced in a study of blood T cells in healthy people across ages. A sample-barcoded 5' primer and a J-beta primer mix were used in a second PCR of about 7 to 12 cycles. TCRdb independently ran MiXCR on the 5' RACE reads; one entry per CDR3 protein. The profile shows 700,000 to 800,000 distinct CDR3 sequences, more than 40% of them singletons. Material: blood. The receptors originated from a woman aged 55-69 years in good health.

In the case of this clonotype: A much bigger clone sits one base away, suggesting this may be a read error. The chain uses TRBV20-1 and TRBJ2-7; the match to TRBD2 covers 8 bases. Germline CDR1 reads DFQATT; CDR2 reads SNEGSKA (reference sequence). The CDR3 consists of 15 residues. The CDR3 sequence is CSTRVGGAISYEQYF. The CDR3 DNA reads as TGCAGTACTAGAGTCGGGGGGGCCATCTCCTACGAGCAGTACTTC.

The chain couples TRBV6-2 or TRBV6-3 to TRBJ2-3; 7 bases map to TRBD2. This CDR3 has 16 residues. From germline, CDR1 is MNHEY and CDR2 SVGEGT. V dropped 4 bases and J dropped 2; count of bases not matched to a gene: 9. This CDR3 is CASSLRLGRVTDTQYF. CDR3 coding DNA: TGTGCCAGCAGTTTACGGTTAGGGAGGGTCACAGATACGCAGTATTTT.

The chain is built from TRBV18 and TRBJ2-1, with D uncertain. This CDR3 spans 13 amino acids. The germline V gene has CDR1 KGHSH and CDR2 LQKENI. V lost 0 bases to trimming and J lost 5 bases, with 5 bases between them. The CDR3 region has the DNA TGTGCCAGCTCACCACCGATCCACAATGAGCAGTTCTTC. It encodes CASSPPIHNEQFF.

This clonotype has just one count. DNA of the CDR3: TGTGCCAGCAGCCGAGGACAGGGCACCTACAATGAGCAGTTCTTC. Translation gives CASSRGQGTYNEQFF. The chain links TRBV7-9 to TRBJ2-1; 8 nucleotides line up with TRBD1. Germline CDR1 is SEHNR and CDR2 is FQNEAQ (reference sequence). The CDR3 is made up of 15 amino acids. With V trimmed by 5 bases and J by 2 bases, 5 bases remained unmatched.

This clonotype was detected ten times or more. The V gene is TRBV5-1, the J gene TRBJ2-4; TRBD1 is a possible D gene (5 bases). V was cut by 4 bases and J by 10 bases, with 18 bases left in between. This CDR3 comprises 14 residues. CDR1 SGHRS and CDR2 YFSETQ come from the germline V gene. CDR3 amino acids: CASSTGPNDEIQYF. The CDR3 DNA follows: TGCGCCAGCAGCACAGGACCGAACGACGAGATTCAGTACTTC.

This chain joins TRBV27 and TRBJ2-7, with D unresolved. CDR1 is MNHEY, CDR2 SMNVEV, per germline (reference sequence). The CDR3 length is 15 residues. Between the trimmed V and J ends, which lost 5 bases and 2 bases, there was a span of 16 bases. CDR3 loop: CASSLLMARAYEQYF. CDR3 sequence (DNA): TGTGCCAGCAGTCTGTTAATGGCTAGGGCCTACGAGCAGTACTTC.

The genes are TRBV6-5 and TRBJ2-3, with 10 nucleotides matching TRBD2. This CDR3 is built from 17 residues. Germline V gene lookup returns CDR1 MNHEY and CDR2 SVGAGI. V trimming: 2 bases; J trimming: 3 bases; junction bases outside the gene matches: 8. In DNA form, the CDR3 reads TGTGCCAGCAGTTACAATCTAGCGGGAGCATTGACAGATACGCAGTATTTT. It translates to CASSYNLAGALTDTQYF.

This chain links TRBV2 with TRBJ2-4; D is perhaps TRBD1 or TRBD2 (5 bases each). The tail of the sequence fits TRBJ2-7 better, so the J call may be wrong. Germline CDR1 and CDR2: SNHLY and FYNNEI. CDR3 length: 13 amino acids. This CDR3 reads CASSEARGDEQYF. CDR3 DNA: TGTGCCAGCAGTGAAGCGCGAGGGGACGAGCAGTACTTC.

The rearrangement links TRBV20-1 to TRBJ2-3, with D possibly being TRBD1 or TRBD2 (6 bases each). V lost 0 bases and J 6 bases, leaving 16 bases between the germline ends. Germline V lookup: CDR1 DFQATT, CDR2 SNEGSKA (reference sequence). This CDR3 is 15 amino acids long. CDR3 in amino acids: CSARDLNGGSDTQYF. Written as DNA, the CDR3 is TGCAGTGCTAGAGATCTGAACGGGGGCTCGGATACGCAGTATTTT.

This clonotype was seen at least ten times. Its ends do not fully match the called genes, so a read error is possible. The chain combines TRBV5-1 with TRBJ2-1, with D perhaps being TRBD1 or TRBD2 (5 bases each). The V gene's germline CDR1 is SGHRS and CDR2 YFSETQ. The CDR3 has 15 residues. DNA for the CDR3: TGTGCCAGCAGTGAGGGGCAGAGCTCCTACAATGAGCAGTTCTTC. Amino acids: CASSEGQSSYNEQFF.

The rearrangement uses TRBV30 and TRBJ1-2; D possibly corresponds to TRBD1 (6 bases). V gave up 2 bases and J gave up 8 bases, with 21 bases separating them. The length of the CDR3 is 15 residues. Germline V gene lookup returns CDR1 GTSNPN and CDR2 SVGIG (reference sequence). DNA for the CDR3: TGTGCCTGGAGTACCCTCCTTGGGGGGCAGGGAGGCTACACCTTC. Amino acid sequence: CAWSTLLGGQGGYTF.